This is a list of T cell receptor beta chains from one sample in a study of blood T cell repertoires in COVID-19. The protocol was immunoSEQ multiplex PCR, while the TCRdb copy is restricted to in-frame clones and leaves out a portion. This sample has 200,000 to 250,000 clones, with approximately 80% found just once. Source material: peripheral blood. Source of these receptors: a woman of 80 years or more with COVID-19, enrolled during active disease. Each CDR3 is given with its conserved first and last residue. The D gene is left open where the match is weak. A clone size is listed for some rows: how often the clone was seen (once, few, many), or a class if it is expanded.

d_gene	v_gene	abundance	j_gene	CDR3aa	CDR3nt
TRBD1	TRBV5-1	NA	TRBJ1-2	CASSPWDSQRTYGYTF	TGCGCCAGCAGCCCCTGGGACAGCCAAAGGACCTATGGCTACACCTTC
TRBD2	TRBV19	NA	TRBJ2-1	CASSIVAGGGNEQFF	TGTGCCAGTAGTATAGTAGCGGGGGGCGGGAATGAGCAGTTCTTC
NA	TRBV7-2	NA	TRBJ2-2	CASSPRRLFNTGELFF	TGTGCCAGCAGCCCCCGGCGACTTTTCAACACCGGGGAGCTGTTTTTT
TRBD1	TRBV5-1	NA	TRBJ1-5	CASSLTTGTGQPQHF	TGCGCCAGCAGCTTGACGACAGGGACGGGCCAGCCCCAGCATTTT
NA	TRBV6-1	NA	TRBJ1-1	CASSEGLNTEAFF	TGTGCCAGCAGTGAAGGGCTGAACACTGAAGCTTTCTTT
NA	TRBV3-1/TRBV3-2	NA	TRBJ2-1	CASSQTAVPYNEQFF	TGTGCCAGCAGCCAAACTGCCGTGCCCTACAATGAGCAGTTCTTC
NA	TRBV5-1	NA	TRBJ1-2	CASSLDLVGPYGYTF	TGCGCCAGCAGCTTGGATCTGGTGGGGCCCTATGGCTACACCTTC
TRBD1	TRBV28	NA	TRBJ2-5	CASRGQGLGTQYF	TGTGCCAGCAGGGGACAGGGCCTGGGGACCCAGTACTTC
TRBD2	TRBV29-1	NA	TRBJ2-2	CSVGLLAGGTGELFF	TGCAGCGTTGGCTTATTAGCGGGAGGGACCGGGGAGCTGTTTTTT
NA	TRBV4-1	once	TRBJ2-7	CASSQVLRGPYEQYF	TGCGCCAGCAGCCAAGTCCTGCGGGGACCCTACGAGCAGTACTTC
NA	TRBV3-1/TRBV3-2	NA	TRBJ1-1	CASTSNRGGRFEAFF	TGTGCCAGCACCTCGAATCGGGGGGGGCGTTTTGAAGCTTTCTTT
NA	TRBV18	NA	TRBJ1-3	CASSPDRSFANTIYF	TGTGCCAGCTCACCGGACAGATCCTTCGCGAACACCATATATTTT
TRBD2	TRBV19	NA	TRBJ2-5	CASSPSSGRGETQYF	TGTGCCAGTAGTCCCTCTAGCGGGAGAGGAGAGACCCAGTACTTC
TRBD1	TRBV9	NA	TRBJ1-3	CASSVVPTGGSGNTIYF	TGTGCCAGCAGCGTAGTCCCAACAGGGGGCAGCGGAAACACCATATATTTT
NA	TRBV5-1	NA	TRBJ2-1	CASSLVASGGYNEQFF	TGCGCCAGCAGCTTGGTTGCCTCGGGTGGCTACAATGAGCAGTTCTTC
TRBD2	TRBV7-8	NA	TRBJ2-7	CASSLGGGAETEYF	TGTGCCAGCAGCTTAGGCGGGGGGGCGGAAACGGAGTACTTC
NA	TRBV5-5	NA	TRBJ1-6	CASSLGLLLISPLHF	TGTGCCAGCAGCCTGGGGTTGCTGCTAATTTCACCCCTCCACTTT
TRBD1	TRBV6-6	NA	TRBJ1-5	CASRQGTGNQPQHF	TGTGCCAGCAGGCAAGGGACAGGGAATCAGCCCCAGCATTTT
TRBD2	TRBV5-1	NA	TRBJ2-1	CASSVTSGPSGEQFF	TGCGCCAGCAGCGTTACTAGCGGGCCCAGCGGGGAGCAGTTCTTC
NA	TRBV7-3	NA	TRBJ2-3	CASSQEGDTQYF	TGTGCCAGCAGTCAGGAGGGAGATACGCAGTATTTT
NA	TRBV7-9	NA	TRBJ1-1	CASTLGVANTEAFF	TGTGCCAGCACCCTCGGGGTCGCGAACACTGAAGCTTTCTTT